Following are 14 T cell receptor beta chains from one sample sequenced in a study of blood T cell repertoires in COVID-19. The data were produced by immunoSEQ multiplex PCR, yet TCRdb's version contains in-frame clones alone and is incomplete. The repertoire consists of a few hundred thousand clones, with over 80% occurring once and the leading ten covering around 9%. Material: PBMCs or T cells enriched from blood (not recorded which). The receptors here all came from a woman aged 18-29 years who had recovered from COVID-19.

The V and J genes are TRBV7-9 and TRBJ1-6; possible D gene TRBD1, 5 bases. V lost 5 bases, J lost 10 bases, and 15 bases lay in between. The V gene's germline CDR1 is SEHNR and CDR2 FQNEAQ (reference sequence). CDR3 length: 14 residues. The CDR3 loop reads CASSPGGLSSPLHF. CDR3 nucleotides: TGTGCCAGCAGCCCCGGGGGGTTGAGCTCACCCCTCCACTTT.

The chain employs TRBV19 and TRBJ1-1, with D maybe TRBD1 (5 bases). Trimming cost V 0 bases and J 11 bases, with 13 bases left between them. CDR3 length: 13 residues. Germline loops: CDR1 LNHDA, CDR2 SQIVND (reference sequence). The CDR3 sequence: CASSIDRGKYAFF. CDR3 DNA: TGTGCCAGTAGTATAGATCGGGGGAAGTATGCTTTCTTT.

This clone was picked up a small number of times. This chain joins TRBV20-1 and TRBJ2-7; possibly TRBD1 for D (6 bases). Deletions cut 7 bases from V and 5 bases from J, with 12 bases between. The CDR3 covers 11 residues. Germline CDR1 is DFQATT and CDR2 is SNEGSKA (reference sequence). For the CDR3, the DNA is TGCAGTGTCCTCCGACAGGACGAGCAGTACTTC. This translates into CSVLRQDEQYF.

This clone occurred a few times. CDR3 sequence reads: CAFAGQHNEKLFF. The CDR3 DNA sequence: TGTGCCTTCGCGGGACAGCATAATGAAAAACTGTTTTTT. The V and J genes are TRBV30 and TRBJ1-4; 7 nucleotides agree with TRBD1. With V trimmed by 7 bases and J by 4 bases, 6 bases remained unmatched. Germline V gives CDR1 GTSNPN, CDR2 SVGIG (reference sequence). The CDR3 is made up of 13 amino acids.

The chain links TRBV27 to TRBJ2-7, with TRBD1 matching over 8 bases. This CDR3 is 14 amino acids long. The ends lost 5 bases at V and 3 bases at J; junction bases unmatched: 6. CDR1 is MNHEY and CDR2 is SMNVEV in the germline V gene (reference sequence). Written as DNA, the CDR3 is TGTGCCAGCAGTCGCAGGACAGGGCTCTACGAGCAGTACTTC. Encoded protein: CASSRRTGLYEQYF.

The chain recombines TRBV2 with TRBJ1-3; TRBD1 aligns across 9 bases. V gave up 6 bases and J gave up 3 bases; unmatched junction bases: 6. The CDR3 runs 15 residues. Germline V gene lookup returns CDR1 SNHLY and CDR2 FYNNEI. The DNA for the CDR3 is TGTGCCAGCAGGGCCGGGACAGGGTTTGGAAACACCATATATTTT. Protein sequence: CASRAGTGFGNTIYF.

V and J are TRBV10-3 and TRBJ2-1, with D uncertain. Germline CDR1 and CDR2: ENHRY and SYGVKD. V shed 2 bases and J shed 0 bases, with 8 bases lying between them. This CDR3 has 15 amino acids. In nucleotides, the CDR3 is TGTGCCATCAGTGAGGGGCAGGACTCCTACAATGAGCAGTTCTTC. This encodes CAISEGQDSYNEQFF.

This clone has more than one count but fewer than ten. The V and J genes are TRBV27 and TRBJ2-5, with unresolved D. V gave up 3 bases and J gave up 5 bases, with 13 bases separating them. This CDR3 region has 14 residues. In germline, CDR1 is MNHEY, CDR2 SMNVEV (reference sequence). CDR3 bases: TGTGCCAGCAGTTTTGCAGGTGCCCAGGAGACCCAGTACTTC. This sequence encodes CASSFAGAQETQYF.

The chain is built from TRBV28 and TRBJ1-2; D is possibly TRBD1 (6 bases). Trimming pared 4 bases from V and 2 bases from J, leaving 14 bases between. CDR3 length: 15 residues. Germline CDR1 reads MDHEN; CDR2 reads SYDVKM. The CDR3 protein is CASSSSGGGNYGYTF. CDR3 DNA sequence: TGTGCCAGCAGTTCCTCGGGAGGGGGAAACTATGGCTACACCTTC.

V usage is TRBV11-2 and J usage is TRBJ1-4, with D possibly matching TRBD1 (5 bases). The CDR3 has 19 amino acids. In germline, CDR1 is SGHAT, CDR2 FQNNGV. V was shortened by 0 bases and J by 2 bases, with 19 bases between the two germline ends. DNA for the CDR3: TGTGCCAGCAGCTTAGATGTCCGTCAGGGAAGTCCGACTAATGAAAAACTGTTTTTT. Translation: CASSLDVRQGSPTNEKLFF. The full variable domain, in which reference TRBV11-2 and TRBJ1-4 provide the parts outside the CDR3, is EAGVAQSPRYKIIEKRQSVAFWCNPISGHATLYWYQQILGQGPKLLIQFQNNGVVDDSQLPKDRFSAERLKGVDSTLKIQPAKLEDSAVYLCASSLDVRQGSPTNEKLFFGSGTQLSVL.

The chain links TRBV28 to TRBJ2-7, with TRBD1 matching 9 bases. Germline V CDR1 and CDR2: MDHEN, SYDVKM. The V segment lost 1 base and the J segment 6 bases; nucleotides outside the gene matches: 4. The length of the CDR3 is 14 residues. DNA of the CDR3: TGTGCCAGCAGTTTATATTCGACAGGGGGCGAGCAGTACTTC. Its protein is CASSLYSTGGEQYF.

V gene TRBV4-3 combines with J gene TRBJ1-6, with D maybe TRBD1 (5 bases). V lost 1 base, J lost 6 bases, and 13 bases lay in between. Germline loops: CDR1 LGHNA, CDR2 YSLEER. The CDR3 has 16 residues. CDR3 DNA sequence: TGCGCCAGCAGCCAAGGGGCGGGGCGGACTAATTCACCCCTCCACTTT. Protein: CASSQGAGRTNSPLHF.

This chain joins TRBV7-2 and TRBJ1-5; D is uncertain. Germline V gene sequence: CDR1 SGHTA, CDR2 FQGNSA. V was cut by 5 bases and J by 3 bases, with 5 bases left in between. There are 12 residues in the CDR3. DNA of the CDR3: TGTGCCAGCAGCCAATTCAATCAGCCCCAGCATTTT. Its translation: CASSQFNQPQHF.

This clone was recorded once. The CDR3 DNA sequence: TGTGCCAGCAGCTTGTCTCCGGGACAATACAATGAGCAGTTCTTC. Protein product: CASSLSPGQYNEQFF. The chain combines TRBV5-6 with TRBJ2-1; weak D call: TRBD1 (6 bases). V gave up 1 base and J gave up 4 bases, with 12 bases separating them. CDR1 and CDR2 from the germline V gene are SGHDT and YYEEEE. The CDR3 extends over 15 amino acids. Using reference TRBV5-6 and TRBJ2-1 for the parts outside the CDR3, the full variable domain is DAGVTQSPTHLIKTRGQQVTLRCSPKSGHDTVSWYQQALGQGPQFIFQYYEEEERQRGNFPDRFSGHQFPNYSSELNVNALLLGDSALYLCASSLSPGQYNEQFFGPGTRLTVL.